Following are 19 T cell receptor beta chains from one sample sequenced in a study of shared clonotypes between healthy human individuals. TCRdb's copy holds only in-frame clones and misses some; the assay was immunoSEQ multiplex PCR. Seen here are around 2,000,000 clones, about 95% observed once, and the top ten hold around 1.1%. CD45RO-negative, CCR7-positively selected cells formed the naive CD8 fraction, excluding terminally differentiated effector memory CD45RA+ cells. Sequenced input: naive CD8+ T cells sorted from blood. The receptors here all came from a man between 18 and 35 years old in good health.

The chain links TRBV12-5 to TRBJ2-1; TRBD1 is a possible D gene (6 bases). Trimming removed 7 bases from V and 3 bases from J, with 16 bases in between. The V gene's germline CDR1 is LGHNT and CDR2 FRNRAP. The CDR3 has 15 residues. CDR3 DNA: TGTGCTAGTGTCTACCCAGGGGCCCTCTACAATGAGCAGTTCTTC. Translating gives CASVYPGALYNEQFF.

The rearrangement uses TRBV10-3 and TRBJ2-7, with TRBD2 matching 10 bases. CDR1 ENHRY and CDR2 SYGVKD come from the germline V gene. The CDR3 runs 16 residues. The V segment lost 4 bases and the J segment 0 bases; nucleotides outside the gene matches: 6. The DNA of the CDR3 is TGTGCCATCAGTGGAACTAGCGGGGAGCACTCCTACGAGCAGTACTTC. Translating it yields CAISGTSGEHSYEQYF.

The chain couples TRBV11-2 to TRBJ1-6, with no clear D. The length of the CDR3 is 13 residues. The germline V gene encodes CDR1 SGHAT and CDR2 FQNNGV. V was shortened by 5 bases and J by 5 bases, with 7 bases between the two germline ends. The chain's CDR3 is CASSRPDNSPLHF. The CDR3 DNA reads TGTGCCAGCAGCCGACCCGATAATTCACCCCTCCACTTT.

The chain carries TRBV7-9 and TRBJ2-7; 9 bases map to TRBD1. The CDR3 totals 15 residues. Looked up from germline, CDR1 is SEHNR and CDR2 is FQNEAQ (reference sequence). J was trimmed by 4 bases and V by 6 bases; bases with no gene match: 10. This CDR3 is CASSPFGTGLYEQYF. DNA for the CDR3: TGTGCCAGCAGTCCTTTCGGGACAGGGTTGTACGAGCAGTACTTC.

The chain uses TRBV11-2 and TRBJ1-5; TRBD1 might be the D (5 bases). Trimming cost V 5 bases and J 6 bases, with 11 bases left between them. From germline, CDR1 is SGHAT and CDR2 FQNNGV. There are 13 residues in the CDR3. CDR3 coding DNA: TGTGCCAGCAGCAGATCGGGGGGTCAGCCCCAGCATTTT. Encoded protein: CASSRSGGQPQHF.

The J gene is TRBJ1-1, the V gene TRBV7-9; 7 nucleotides match TRBD1. V gave up 4 bases and J gave up 4 bases; unmatched junction bases: 6. The CDR3 loop spans 14 amino acids. Germline V gives CDR1 SEHNR, CDR2 FQNEAQ (reference sequence). The DNA for the CDR3 is TGTGCCAGCAGCTACCGATCAGGGGGCACTGAAGCTTTCTTT. Translation: CASSYRSGGTEAFF. The full variable domain, its missing parts supplied by reference TRBV7-9 and TRBJ1-1, is DTGVSQNPRHKITKRGQNVTFRCDPISEHNRLYWYRQTLGQGPEFLTYFQNEAQLEKSRLLSDRFSAERPKGSFSTLEIQRTEQGDSAMYLCASSYRSGGTEAFFGQGTRLTVV.

This rearrangement joins TRBV7-6 to TRBJ2-2; D is uncertain. This CDR3 has 13 amino acids. V lost 1 base to trimming and J lost 3 bases, with 3 bases between them. The germline V gene has CDR1 SGHVS and CDR2 FNYEAQ. The CDR3 loop is CASSLEDTGELFF. DNA of the CDR3: TGTGCCAGCAGCTTAGAAGACACCGGGGAGCTGTTTTTT.

This chain joins TRBV6-4 and TRBJ1-5; D call uncertain. Trimming left V 7 bases short and J 0 bases short, with 19 bases between. The germline V gene has CDR1 MRHNA and CDR2 SNTAGT. The CDR3 covers 17 residues. The CDR3 coding sequence is TGTGCCAGCACCGATGAATGTAGAGGGAATAGCAATCAGCCCCAGCATTTT. The encoded protein is CASTDECRGNSNQPQHF.

V usage is TRBV2 and J usage is TRBJ2-1; 11 nucleotides line up with TRBD2. Per germline, CDR1 SNHLY and CDR2 FYNNEI. The CDR3 length is 15 residues. With 6 bases clipped from V and 5 bases from J, the junction kept 6 bases outside the gene matches. The CDR3 DNA is TGTGCCAGCAGCTCAGTACTAGCGGGGGACAATGAGCAGTTCTTC. Amino acids: CASSSVLAGDNEQFF.

The rearrangement links TRBV6-5 to TRBJ2-7, with TRBD2 identical over 10 bases. The CDR3 loop spans 14 amino acids. V dropped 4 bases and J dropped 6; count of bases not matched to a gene: 6. Germline values: CDR1 MNHEY, CDR2 SVGAGI. DNA of the CDR3: TGTGCCAGCAGTTTCGGCGAGCGGGAGGGCGAGCAGTACTTC. Translated, it gives CASSFGEREGEQYF.

The chain employs TRBV10-2 and TRBJ1-2; D ambiguous. Germline V gene data show CDR1 as WSHSY and CDR2 as SAAADI. Trimming removed 0 bases from V and 6 bases from J, with 14 bases in between. The CDR3 contains 15 residues. This CDR3 reads CASSESFLSPDGYTF. In nucleotides, the CDR3 is TGCGCCAGCAGTGAGTCATTCTTATCGCCGGATGGCTACACCTTC.

The chain combines TRBV4-3 with TRBJ1-5; D remains unclear. The V gene's germline CDR1 is LGHNA and CDR2 YSLEER. There are 16 residues in the CDR3. V dropped 4 bases and J dropped 7 bases, with 20 bases sitting between them. The CDR3 bases are TGCGCCAGCAGCCCTTCCTTCAGAGGTTTAAGGCAGCCCCAGCATTTT. Residues: CASSPSFRGLRQPQHF.

This chain uses TRBV7-2 with TRBJ2-7; 8 bases line up with TRBD1. CDR1 is SGHTA and CDR2 is FQGNSA in the germline V gene. Trimming took 6 bases from V and 10 from J; bases not matched to a gene: 5. The CDR3 is 11 residues long. Here the CDR3 DNA reads TGTGCCAGCAGGGGGACAGGCGAACAGTACTTC. Protein product: CASRGTGEQYF.

The chain carries TRBV6-5 and TRBJ2-7, with D perhaps matching TRBD2 (6 bases). This CDR3 is built from 15 residues. The germline gives CDR1 MNHEY, CDR2 SVGAGI. Between the trimmed V and J ends, which lost 0 bases and 6 bases, there was a span of 15 bases. CDR3 residues: CASSYSGTPGTEQYF. CDR3 in DNA: TGTGCCAGCAGTTACTCGGGGACTCCCGGGACCGAGCAGTACTTC.

Comments on this clone: This may be a read error: a much more frequent sequence differs by one nucleotide. Other DNA sequences in this specimen translate into the identical CDR3. V usage is TRBV5-4 and J usage is TRBJ2-7; possible D gene TRBD1, 5 bases. The CDR3 is made up of 11 amino acids. Germline V CDR1 and CDR2: SGHNT, YYREEE (reference sequence). V was trimmed by 3 bases and J by 4 bases, leaving 5 bases between them. CDR3 residues: CASSSGYEQYF. In DNA form, the CDR3 reads TGTGCCAGCAGCTCAGGGTACGAGCAGTACTTC.

The chain links TRBV5-6 to TRBJ1-1, with unresolved D. Germline CDR1 and CDR2: SGHDT and YYEEEE. The ends were cut back, 1 base at V and 0 bases at J, with 16 bases in the middle. CDR3 length equals 17 residues. The CDR3 DNA reads as TGTGCCAGCAGCTTGTTGGCCCTAACCGTGATGAACACTGAAGCTTTCTTT. Amino acid sequence: CASSLLALTVMNTEAFF.

This chain links TRBV4-3 with TRBJ2-7; the match to TRBD2 covers 9 bases. The V gene end was trimmed by 1 base and the J gene end by 4 bases; junction bases not matched to a gene: 5. This CDR3 contains 15 residues. Per the germline V gene, CDR1 is LGHNA and CDR2 is YSLEER. The DNA for the CDR3 is TGCGCCAGCAGCCAAGGCGCTAGCGGGACTTACGAGCAGTACTTC. It codes for CASSQGASGTYEQYF.

This rearrangement joins TRBV7-8 to TRBJ1-2, with D possibly being TRBD1 (5 bases). The germline V gene encodes CDR1 SGHVS and CDR2 FQNEAQ. The CDR3 covers 14 residues. With 6 bases removed from V and 4 bases from J, the gap between germline ends came to 15 bases. CDR3 in DNA: TGTGCCAGCAGTGGGGGATTATTAGTCTATGGCTACACCTTC. Translated, it gives CASSGGLLVYGYTF.

V usage is TRBV6-1 and J usage is TRBJ2-7; D gene ambiguous. The V and J ends lost 0 bases and 10 bases respectively, with 7 bases between them. The CDR3 spans 11 residues. Germline V lookup: CDR1 MNHNS, CDR2 SASEGT. The CDR3 DNA reads TGTGCCAGCAGTGAAGCCCGGAACCAGTACTTC. Its translation is CASSEARNQYF.